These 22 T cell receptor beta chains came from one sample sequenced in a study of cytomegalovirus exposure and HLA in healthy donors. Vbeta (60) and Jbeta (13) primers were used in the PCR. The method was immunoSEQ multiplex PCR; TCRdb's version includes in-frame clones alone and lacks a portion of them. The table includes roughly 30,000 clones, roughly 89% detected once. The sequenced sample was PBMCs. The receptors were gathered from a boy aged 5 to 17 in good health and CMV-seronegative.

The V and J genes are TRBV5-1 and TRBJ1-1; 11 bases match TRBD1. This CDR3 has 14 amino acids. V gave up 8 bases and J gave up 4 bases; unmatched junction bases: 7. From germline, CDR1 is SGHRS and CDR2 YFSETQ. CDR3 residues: CASQTGTGGTEAFF. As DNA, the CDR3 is TGCGCCAGTCAAACCGGGACAGGGGGCACTGAAGCTTTCTTT.

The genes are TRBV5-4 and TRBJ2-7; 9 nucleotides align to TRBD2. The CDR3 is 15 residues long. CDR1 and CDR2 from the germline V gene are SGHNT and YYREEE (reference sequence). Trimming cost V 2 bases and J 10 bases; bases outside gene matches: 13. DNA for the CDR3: TGTGCCAGCAGCTTCCAAACTAGCGGGTGGAATGGACAGTACTTC. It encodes CASSFQTSGWNGQYF.

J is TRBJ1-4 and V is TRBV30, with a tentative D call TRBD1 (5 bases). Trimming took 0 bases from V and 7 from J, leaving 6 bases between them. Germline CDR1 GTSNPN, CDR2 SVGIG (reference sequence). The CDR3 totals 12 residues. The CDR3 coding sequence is TGTGCCTGGAGTGTGCAGGGTGAAAAACTGTTTTTT. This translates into CAWSVQGEKLFF. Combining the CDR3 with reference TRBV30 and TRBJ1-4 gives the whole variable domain SQTIHQWPATLVQPVGSPLSLECTVEGTSNPNLYWYRQAAGRGLQLLFYSVGIGQISSEVPQNLSASRPQDRQFILSSKKLLLSDSGFYLCAWSVQGEKLFFGSGTQLSVL.

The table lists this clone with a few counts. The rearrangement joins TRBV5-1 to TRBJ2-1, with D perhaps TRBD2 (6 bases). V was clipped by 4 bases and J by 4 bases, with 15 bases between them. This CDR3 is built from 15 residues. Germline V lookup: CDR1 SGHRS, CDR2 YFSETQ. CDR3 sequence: CASSVRERKYNEQFF. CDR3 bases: TGCGCCAGCAGCGTCCGGGAGCGCAAATACAATGAGCAGTTCTTC.

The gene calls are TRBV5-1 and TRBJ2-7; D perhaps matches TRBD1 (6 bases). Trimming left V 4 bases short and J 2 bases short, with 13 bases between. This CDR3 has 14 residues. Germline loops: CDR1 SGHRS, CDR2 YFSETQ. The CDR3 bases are TGCGCCAGCAGCGGAACAGGGCTCCCCTACGAGCAGTACTTC. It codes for CASSGTGLPYEQYF.

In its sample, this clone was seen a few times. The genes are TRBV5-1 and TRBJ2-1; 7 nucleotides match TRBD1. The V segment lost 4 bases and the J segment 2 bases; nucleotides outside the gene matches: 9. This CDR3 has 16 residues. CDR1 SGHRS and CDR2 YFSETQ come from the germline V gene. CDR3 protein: CASSPVQGTAYNEQFF. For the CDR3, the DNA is TGCGCCAGCAGCCCCGTACAGGGGACCGCCTACAATGAGCAGTTCTTC.

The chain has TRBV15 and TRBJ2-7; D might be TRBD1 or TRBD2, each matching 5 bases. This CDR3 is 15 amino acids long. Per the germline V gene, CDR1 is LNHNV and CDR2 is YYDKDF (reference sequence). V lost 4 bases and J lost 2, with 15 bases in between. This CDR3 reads CATSIEGRVPYEQYF. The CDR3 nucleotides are TGTGCCACCAGCATAGAGGGCAGGGTCCCCTACGAGCAGTACTTC.

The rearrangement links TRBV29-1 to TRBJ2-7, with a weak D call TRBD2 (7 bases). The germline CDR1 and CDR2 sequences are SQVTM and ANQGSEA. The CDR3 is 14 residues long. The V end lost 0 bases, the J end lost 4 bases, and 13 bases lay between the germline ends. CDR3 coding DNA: TGCAGCGTTGAAGATAGGGGGGAGGGTTACGAGCAGTACTTC. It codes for CSVEDRGEGYEQYF.

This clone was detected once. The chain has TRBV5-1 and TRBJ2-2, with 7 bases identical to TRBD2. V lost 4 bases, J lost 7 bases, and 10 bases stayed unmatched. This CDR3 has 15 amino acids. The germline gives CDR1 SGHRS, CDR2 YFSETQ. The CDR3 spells CASSVGDRGGGELFF. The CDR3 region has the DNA TGCGCCAGCAGCGTGGGCGACCGCGGGGGCGGGGAGCTGTTTTTT.

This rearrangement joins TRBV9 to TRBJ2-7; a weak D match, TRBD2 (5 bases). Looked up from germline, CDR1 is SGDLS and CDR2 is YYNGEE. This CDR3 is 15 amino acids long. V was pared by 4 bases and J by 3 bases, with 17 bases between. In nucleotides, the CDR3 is TGTGCCAGCAGCCCGAGAGGGTTTGAAGGCTACGAGCAGTACTTC. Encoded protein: CASSPRGFEGYEQYF.

CDR3 sequence (DNA): TGTGCCAGCATCAGGACTAGCGGGGGCAATGAGCAGTTCTTC. This codes for CASIRTSGGNEQFF. The chain has TRBV2 and TRBJ2-1; 13 nucleotides align to TRBD2. The CDR3 is 14 residues long. The germline V gene has CDR1 SNHLY and CDR2 FYNNEI. The trim removed 7 bases at V and 6 bases at J, leaving 3 bases unmatched. Combining the CDR3 with reference TRBV2 and TRBJ2-1 gives the whole variable domain EPEVTQTPSHQVTQMGQEVILRCVPISNHLYFYWYRQILGQKVEFLVSFYNNEISEKSEIFDDQFSVERPDGSNFTLKIRSTKLEDSAMYFCASIRTSGGNEQFFGPGTRLTVL.

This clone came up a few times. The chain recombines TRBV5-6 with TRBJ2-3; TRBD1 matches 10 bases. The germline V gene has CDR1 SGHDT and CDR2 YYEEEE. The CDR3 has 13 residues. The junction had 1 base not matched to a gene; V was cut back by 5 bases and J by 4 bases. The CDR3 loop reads CASRGQGADTQYF. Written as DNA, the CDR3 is TGTGCCAGCAGAGGACAGGGGGCAGATACGCAGTATTTT.

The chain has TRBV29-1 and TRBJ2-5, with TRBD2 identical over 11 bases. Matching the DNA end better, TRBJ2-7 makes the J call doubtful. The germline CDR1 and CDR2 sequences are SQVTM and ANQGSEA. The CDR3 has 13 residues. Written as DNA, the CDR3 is TGCAGCGCTGCCACTAGCGGGGGTTACGAGCAGTACTTC. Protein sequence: CSAATSGGYEQYF.

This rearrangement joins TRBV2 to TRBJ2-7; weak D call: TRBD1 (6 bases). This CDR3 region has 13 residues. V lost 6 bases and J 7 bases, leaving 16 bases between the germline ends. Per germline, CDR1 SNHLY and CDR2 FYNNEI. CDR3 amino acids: CASRVHGQIEQYF. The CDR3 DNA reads TGTGCCAGCAGGGTTCACGGACAGATTGAGCAGTACTTC.

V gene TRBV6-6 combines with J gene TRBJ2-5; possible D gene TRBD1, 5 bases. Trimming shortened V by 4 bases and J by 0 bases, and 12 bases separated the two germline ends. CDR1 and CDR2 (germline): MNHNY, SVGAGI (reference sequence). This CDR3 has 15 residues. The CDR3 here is CASSSAGPYQETQYF. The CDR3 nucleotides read TGTGCCAGCAGTTCCGCAGGGCCCTACCAAGAGACCCAGTACTTC.

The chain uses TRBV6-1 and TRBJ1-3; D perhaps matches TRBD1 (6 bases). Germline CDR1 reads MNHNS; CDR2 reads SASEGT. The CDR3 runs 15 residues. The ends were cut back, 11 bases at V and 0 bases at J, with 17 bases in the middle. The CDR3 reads CAARGGQSSGNTIYF. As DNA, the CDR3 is TGTGCCGCCAGGGGTGGACAGTCCTCTGGAAACACCATATATTTT.

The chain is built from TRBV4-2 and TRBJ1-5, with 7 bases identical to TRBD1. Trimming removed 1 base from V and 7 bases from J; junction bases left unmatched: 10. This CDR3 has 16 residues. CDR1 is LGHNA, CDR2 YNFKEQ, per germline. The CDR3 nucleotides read TGTGCCAGCAGCCAAGTAGTGACAGGGTTAAAACAGCCCCAGCATTTT. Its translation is CASSQVVTGLKQPQHF.

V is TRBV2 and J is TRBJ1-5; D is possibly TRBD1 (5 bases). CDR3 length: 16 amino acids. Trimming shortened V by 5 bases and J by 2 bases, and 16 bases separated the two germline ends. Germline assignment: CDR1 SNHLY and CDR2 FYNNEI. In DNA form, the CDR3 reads TGTGCCAGCAGTATAACCCAGGGTTTAGGCAATCAGCCCCAGCATTTT. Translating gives CASSITQGLGNQPQHF.

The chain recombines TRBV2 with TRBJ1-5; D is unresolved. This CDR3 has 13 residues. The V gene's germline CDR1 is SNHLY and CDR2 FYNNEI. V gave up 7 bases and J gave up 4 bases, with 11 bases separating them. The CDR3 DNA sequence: TGTGCCAGCAACCAAAGAACTAATCAGCCCCAGCATTTT. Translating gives CASNQRTNQPQHF.

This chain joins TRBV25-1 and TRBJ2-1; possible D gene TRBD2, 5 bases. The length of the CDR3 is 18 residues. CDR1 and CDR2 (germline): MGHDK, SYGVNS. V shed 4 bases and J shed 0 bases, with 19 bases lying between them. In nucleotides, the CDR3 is TGTGCCAGCAGTGTCGGACGGGGAGCGGTGCCCTCCTACAATGAGCAGTTCTTC. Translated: CASSVGRGAVPSYNEQFF.

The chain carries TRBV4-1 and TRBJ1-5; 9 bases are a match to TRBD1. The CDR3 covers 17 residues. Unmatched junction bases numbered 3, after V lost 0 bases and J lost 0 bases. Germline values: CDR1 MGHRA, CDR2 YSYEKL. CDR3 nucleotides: TGCGCCAGCAGCCAAGATCCACAGGGGGCTAGCAATCAGCCCCAGCATTTT. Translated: CASSQDPQGASNQPQHF.

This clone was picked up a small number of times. The DNA of the CDR3 is TGTGCCAGCAGTTTTTTGGGGACAGGGGGCCTCACAGATACGCAGTATTTT. It specifies CASSFLGTGGLTDTQYF. The rearrangement joins TRBV28 to TRBJ2-3; 12 bases map to TRBD1. This CDR3 contains 17 residues. CDR1 and CDR2 (germline): MDHEN, SYDVKM. Trimming took 3 bases from V and 2 from J; bases not matched to a gene: 6.